Presented here are 27 T cell receptor beta chains from one specimen sequenced in a study of T-cell memory formation after mild COVID-19. TCRdb analysed the 5' RACE reads with MiXCR anew, one entry per CDR3 protein. The sample contains hundreds of thousands of distinct CDR3 sequences, about a sixth of which appear only once. Input material: PBMCs or a T cell subset sorted from them (not recorded which). These receptors all stem from an adult woman who had mild COVID-19 (a few samples of this study predate the infection). Cell type and time point are not known.

J is TRBJ2-3 and V is TRBV3-1; D ambiguous. Germline V lookup: CDR1 LGHDT, CDR2 YNNKEL (reference sequence). CDR3 size: 15 residues. Trimming pared 0 bases from V and 0 bases from J, leaving 7 bases between. CDR3: CASSQDPHSTDTQYF. Written as DNA, the CDR3 is TGTGCCAGCAGCCAAGATCCCCATAGCACAGATACGCAGTATTTT.

The gene calls are TRBV9 and TRBJ1-1; D not certain. The CDR3 length is 14 residues. In germline, CDR1 is SGDLS, CDR2 YYNGEE. Trimming cost V 4 bases and J 0 bases, with 10 bases left between them. The CDR3 reads CASSPRALNTEAFF. The CDR3 nucleotides are TGTGCCAGCAGCCCAAGGGCCCTGAACACTGAAGCTTTCTTT. The full variable domain, in which reference TRBV9 and TRBJ1-1 provide the parts outside the CDR3, is DSGVTQTPKHLITATGQRVTLRCSPRSGDLSVYWYQQSLDQGLQFLIQYYNGEERAKGNILERFSAQQFPDLHSELNLSSLELGDSALYFCASSPRALNTEAFFGQGTRLTVV.

The rearrangement links TRBV4-3 to TRBJ2-7; possibly TRBD1 or TRBD2 for D (5 bases each). Between the trimmed V and J ends, which lost 0 bases and 0 bases, there was a span of 12 bases. Germline V gene data show CDR1 as LGHNA and CDR2 as YSLEER. The CDR3 has 16 amino acids. The DNA of the CDR3 is TGCGCCAGCAGCCAAGAATCGGGGCGGAACTCCTACGAGCAGTACTTC. This gives the protein CASSQESGRNSYEQYF.

The genes are TRBV4-3 and TRBJ2-6; TRBD1 matches at 8 bases. This CDR3 has 18 amino acids. The V gene's germline CDR1 is LGHNA and CDR2 YSLEER. Losses at the gene ends were 1 base for V and 1 base for J; bases not matched to a gene: 6. CDR3 residues: CASSQVRGRLSGANVLTF. The CDR3 DNA sequence: TGCGCCAGCAGCCAAGTCAGGGGGCGGTTGTCTGGGGCCAACGTCCTGACTTTC.

The chain is built from TRBV10-3 and TRBJ1-5; 7 bases agree with TRBD1. The J segment lost 0 bases and the V segment lost 6 bases, leaving 5 bases of the junction unmatched. The germline V gene encodes CDR1 ENHRY and CDR2 SYGVKD. CDR3 length equals 15 residues. The CDR3 reads CAISPTGYSNQPQHF. CDR3 DNA: TGTGCCATCAGCCCGACAGGGTATAGCAATCAGCCCCAGCATTTT.

This rearrangement joins TRBV5-6 to TRBJ1-1; a weak D match, TRBD1 (5 bases). The CDR3 extends over 12 amino acids. Germline V lookup: CDR1 SGHDT, CDR2 YYEEEE. The V end lost 5 bases, the J end lost 7 bases, and 12 bases lay between the germline ends. The CDR3 DNA reads TGTGCCAGCAGGGTTCCCGGGGGTGAAGCTTTCTTT. Residues: CASRVPGGEAFF.

In this sample, this clonotype turned up a few times. The chain recombines TRBV9 with TRBJ1-1, with a possible D match to TRBD1 (5 bases). The ends were cut back, 3 bases at V and 1 base at J, with 16 bases in the middle. This CDR3 contains 16 residues. Per germline, CDR1 SGDLS and CDR2 YYNGEE. CDR3 DNA: TGTGCCAGCAGCGCAAGGGTGGGGGGAAAGAACACTGAAGCTTTCTTT. This gives the protein CASSARVGGKNTEAFF.

V is TRBV19 and J is TRBJ1-1; perhaps TRBD1 as D (6 bases). Germline V CDR1 and CDR2: LNHDA, SQIVND (reference sequence). Trimming pared 8 bases from V and 10 bases from J, leaving 20 bases between. The CDR3 is 13 amino acids. Here the CDR3 reads CASGGPGAYGAFF. CDR3 sequence (DNA): TGTGCCAGTGGGGGCCCAGGGGCTTATGGAGCTTTCTTT.

This clonotype showed up many times. The chain employs TRBV30 and TRBJ2-4; no firm D call. The CDR3 contains 11 residues. V was shortened by 4 bases and J by 4 bases, with 5 bases between the two germline ends. CDR1 and CDR2 (germline): GTSNPN, SVGIG (reference sequence). CDR3 amino acids: CAWISKNIQYF. Here the CDR3 DNA reads TGTGCCTGGATTAGTAAAAACATTCAGTACTTC.

A note on this clonotype: The junction does not match germline at one end; this may be a read error. The chain combines TRBV18 with TRBJ2-3; D tentatively fits TRBD1 or TRBD2 (5 bases each). Germline CDR1 reads KGHSH; CDR2 reads LQKENI. The CDR3 sequence is 15 residues long. The DNA of the CDR3 is TGTGCCAGCTCAACACCCCTGGGGGTCACAGATACGCAGTATTTT. It codes for CASSTPLGVTDTQYF.

This clonotype was counted a few times. This rearrangement joins TRBV12-3 or TRBV12-4 to TRBJ2-7, with D perhaps assigned TRBD1 or TRBD2 (5 bases each). With 5 bases removed from V and 2 bases from J, the gap between germline ends came to 13 bases. The CDR3 length is 14 residues. The CDR3 DNA follows: TGTGCCAGCAGTACGGCCCGGGGCCCCTACGAGCAGTACTTC. Translated, it gives CASSTARGPYEQYF.

The chain is built from TRBV7-6 and TRBJ2-1; 10 bases line up with TRBD2. CDR3 size: 15 residues. V was pared by 7 bases and J by 5 bases, with 8 bases of the junction left unmatched. Germline V gives CDR1 SGHVS, CDR2 FNYEAQ. The CDR3 loop is CASTTSGIPHNEQFF. Written as DNA, the CDR3 is TGTGCCAGCACCACTAGCGGGATCCCTCACAATGAGCAGTTCTTC.

This clonotype was observed a few times. The chain couples TRBV3-1 to TRBJ1-2, with 7 positions matching TRBD1. The germline V gene encodes CDR1 LGHDT and CDR2 YNNKEL (reference sequence). The CDR3 runs to 16 residues. The V gene end was trimmed by 2 bases and the J gene end by 1 base; junction bases not matched to a gene: 7. The CDR3: CASSQKPGQYNYGYTF. The DNA of the CDR3 is TGTGCCAGCAGCCAAAAGCCGGGACAGTATAACTATGGCTACACCTTC.

This clonotype was counted a few times. The chain carries TRBV11-2 and TRBJ2-5; D remains unclear. Trimming cost V 6 bases and J 3 bases, with 11 bases left between them. The CDR3 extends over 13 amino acids. Germline loops: CDR1 SGHAT, CDR2 FQNNGV. The CDR3 DNA is TGTGCCAGCAGTTACAGATCCGAAGAGACCCAGTACTTC. It translates to CASSYRSEETQYF.

This sequence joins TRBV19 and TRBJ1-1; 7 nucleotides match TRBD1. The length of the CDR3 is 15 residues. The germline V gene has CDR1 LNHDA and CDR2 SQIVND (reference sequence). J gave up 1 base and V 6 bases, and 8 bases lay outside the gene matches. The CDR3, as DNA: TGTGCCAGTAGAAACACAGGGGCCCAGAACACTGAAGCTTTCTTT. This translates into CASRNTGAQNTEAFF.

J is TRBJ2-7 and V is TRBV13; no reliable D call. CDR1 and CDR2 (germline): PRHDT, FYEKMQ (reference sequence). The ends were cut back, 2 bases at V and 2 bases at J, with 4 bases in the middle. The length of the CDR3 is 12 residues. CDR3 in amino acids: CASSLIPYEQYF. CDR3 nucleotides: TGTGCCAGCAGCTTAATCCCCTACGAGCAGTACTTC.

J is TRBJ2-1 and V is TRBV4-3; 13 bases map to TRBD2. With V trimmed by 0 bases and J by 5 bases, 10 bases remained unmatched. In germline, CDR1 is LGHNA, CDR2 YSLEER. The CDR3 contains 19 residues. The CDR3 reads CASSQDQVGLAGANNEQFF. DNA of the CDR3: TGCGCCAGCAGCCAAGACCAGGTCGGACTAGCGGGAGCAAACAATGAGCAGTTCTTC.

CDR3 region: CASSQRTSVHEQYF. DNA of the CDR3: TGTGCCAGCAGCCAGAGGACTAGCGTCCACGAGCAGTACTTC. This rearrangement joins TRBV3-1 to TRBJ2-7; 9 bases fit TRBD2. Germline lookup yields CDR1 LGHDT and CDR2 YNNKEL (reference sequence). This CDR3 is built from 14 residues. The ends lost 3 bases at V and 5 bases at J; junction bases unmatched: 5.

V is TRBV9 and J is TRBJ1-2, with TRBD1 matching 7 bases. Germline CDR1 SGDLS, CDR2 YYNGEE. The trim removed 3 bases at V and 4 bases at J, leaving 9 bases unmatched. This CDR3 contains 15 residues. The CDR3 sequence: CASSEGTANIYGYTF. The CDR3 DNA follows: TGTGCCAGCAGCGAGGGGACAGCCAATATCTATGGCTACACCTTC.

This chain uses TRBV3-1 with TRBJ2-5; perhaps TRBD2 as D (5 bases). This CDR3 is built from 15 residues. The germline V gene encodes CDR1 LGHDT and CDR2 YNNKEL (reference sequence). V was shortened by 0 bases and J by 3 bases, with 11 bases between the two germline ends. The CDR3 sequence is CASSQDGRGKETQYF. The CDR3 nucleotides read TGTGCCAGCAGCCAAGATGGGAGAGGGAAAGAGACCCAGTACTTC.

A few counts support this clonotype. The V gene is TRBV30, the J gene TRBJ1-1; D is perhaps TRBD1 (5 bases). The CDR3 covers 13 residues. V was shortened by 7 bases and J by 8 bases, with 20 bases between the two germline ends. Germline lookup yields CDR1 GTSNPN and CDR2 SVGIG (reference sequence). CDR3 nucleotides: TGTGCCTCTACCTTGAACCCGAAGGGGGAAGCTTTCTTT. Its protein product is CASTLNPKGEAFF.

The rearrangement uses TRBV14 and TRBJ2-7, with 9 bases aligning to TRBD1. The V segment lost 1 base and the J segment 0 bases; nucleotides outside the gene matches: 4. CDR1 SGHDN and CDR2 FVKESK come from the germline V gene. The CDR3 length is 16 residues. The CDR3 is CASSQGTGAPSYEQYF. CDR3 DNA: TGTGCCAGCAGCCAAGGGACAGGGGCCCCCTCCTACGAGCAGTACTTC.

V usage is TRBV2 and J usage is TRBJ1-1; 7 bases fit TRBD1. There are 14 residues in the CDR3. V gave up 4 bases and J gave up 3 bases; unmatched junction bases: 5. Germline CDR1 is SNHLY and CDR2 is FYNNEI. CDR3 region: CASSGFRGDTEAFF. CDR3 sequence (DNA): TGTGCCAGCAGTGGTTTCAGGGGGGACACTGAAGCTTTCTTT.

V and J are TRBV5-6 and TRBJ2-2; 7 positions match TRBD1. With 1 base clipped from V and 5 bases from J, the junction kept 5 bases outside the gene matches. CDR1 and CDR2 from the germline V gene are SGHDT and YYEEEE. This CDR3 has 15 amino acids. The CDR3 region has the DNA TGTGCCAGCAGCTTGTTTACAGGGGTAACCGGGGAGCTGTTTTTT. Translating it yields CASSLFTGVTGELFF.

A few counts support this clonotype. V is TRBV12-3 or TRBV12-4 and J is TRBJ2-1, with 9 bases aligning to TRBD1. V lost 5 bases, J lost 14 bases, and 16 bases stayed unmatched. This CDR3 contains 15 residues. The CDR3 spells CASSVSGTGPLVEFF. CDR3 bases: TGTGCCAGCAGTGTCTCCGGGACAGGGCCCCTAGTAGAGTTCTTC.

In its sample, this clonotype was seen a few times. The chain carries TRBV9 and TRBJ2-4; D is possibly TRBD1 (5 bases). Germline V gene lookup returns CDR1 SGDLS and CDR2 YYNGEE. The V end was cut by 4 bases, the J end by 1 base, with 12 bases between. The CDR3 is made up of 15 amino acids. This CDR3 reads CASSFRPGAKNIQYF. The CDR3 DNA reads TGTGCCAGCAGCTTCCGCCCAGGGGCCAAAAACATTCAGTACTTC. The full variable domain, completed using reference TRBV9 and TRBJ2-4, is DSGVTQTPKHLITATGQRVTLRCSPRSGDLSVYWYQQSLDQGLQFLIQYYNGEERAKGNILERFSAQQFPDLHSELNLSSLELGDSALYFCASSFRPGAKNIQYFGAGTRLSVL.

The chain carries TRBV21-1 and TRBJ1-6. TRBV21-1 is annotated as a pseudogene. CDR3 length equals 18 residues. DNA of the CDR3: TGTGCCAGCAGCAACCTCATTTGGATAGATAGCCTTAATTCACCCCTCCACTTT. It translates to CASSNLIWIDSLNSPLHF.